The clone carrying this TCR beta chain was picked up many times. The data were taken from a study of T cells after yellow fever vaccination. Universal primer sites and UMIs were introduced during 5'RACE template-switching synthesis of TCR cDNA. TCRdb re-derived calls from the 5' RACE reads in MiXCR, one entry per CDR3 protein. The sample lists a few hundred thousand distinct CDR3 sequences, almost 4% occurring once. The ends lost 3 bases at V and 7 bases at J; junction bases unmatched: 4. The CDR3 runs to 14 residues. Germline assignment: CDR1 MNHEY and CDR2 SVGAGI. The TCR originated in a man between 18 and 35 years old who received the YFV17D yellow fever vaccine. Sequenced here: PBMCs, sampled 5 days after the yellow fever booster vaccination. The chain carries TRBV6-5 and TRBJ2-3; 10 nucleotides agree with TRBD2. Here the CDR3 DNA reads TGTGCCAGCAGTTATAGCGGGGGGATAAATACGCAGTATTTT. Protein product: CASSYSGGINTQYF.